This TCR beta chain was recovered during a study of blood T cell repertoires in COVID-19. Study-level information: From the United States, Italy and Spain came samples of acute and convalescent COVID-19. Sources were T cells, B-cell-depleted T cells, or PBMCs; the material itself was cDNA or gDNA.

Source study methods: By means of reference gene primer amplification, nucleated cell counts were estimated. Profiled with immunoSEQ multiplex PCR; TCRdb holds only in-frame clones, not every one. Clone size and the V and J calls come from that table; the DNA yielded D and trimming. Here the sample spans under 200,000 clones, approximately 85% being singletons. The V and J ends lost 4 bases and 4 bases respectively, with 14 bases between them. Germline values: CDR1 MGHRA, CDR2 YSYEKL. This CDR3 has 15 residues. This clone was picked up a small number of times. The clonotype comes from an elderly woman with acute or convalescent COVID-19. This chain links TRBV4-1 with TRBJ1-3; D gene ambiguous. The specimen sequenced was peripheral blood. The CDR3 coding sequence is TGCGCCAGCAGCCGCTCAGAGGCTATCGGAAACACCATATATTTT. It yields the protein CASSRSEAIGNTIYF.